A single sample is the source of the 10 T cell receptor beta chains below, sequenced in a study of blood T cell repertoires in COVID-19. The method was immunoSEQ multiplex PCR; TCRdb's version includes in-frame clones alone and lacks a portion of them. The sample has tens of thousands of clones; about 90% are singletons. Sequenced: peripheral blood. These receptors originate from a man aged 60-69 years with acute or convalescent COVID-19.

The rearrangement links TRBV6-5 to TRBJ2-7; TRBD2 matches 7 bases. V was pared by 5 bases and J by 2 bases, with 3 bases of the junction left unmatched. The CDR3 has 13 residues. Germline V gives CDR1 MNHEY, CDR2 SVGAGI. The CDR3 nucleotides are TGTGCCAGCAGTAGGGACTACACCTACGAGCAGTACTTC. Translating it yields CASSRDYTYEQYF.

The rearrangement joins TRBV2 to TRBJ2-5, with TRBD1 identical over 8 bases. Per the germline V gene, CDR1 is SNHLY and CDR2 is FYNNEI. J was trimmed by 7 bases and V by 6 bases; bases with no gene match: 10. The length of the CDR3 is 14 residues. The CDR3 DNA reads TGTGCCAGCAGGACGGGACAGGCGGTTGGGACCCAGTACTTC. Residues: CASRTGQAVGTQYF.

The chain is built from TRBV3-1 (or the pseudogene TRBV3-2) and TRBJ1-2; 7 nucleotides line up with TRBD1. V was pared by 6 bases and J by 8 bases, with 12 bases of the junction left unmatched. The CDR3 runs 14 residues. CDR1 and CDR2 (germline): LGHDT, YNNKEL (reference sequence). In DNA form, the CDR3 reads TGTGCCAGCAGACATGCACCAGGGGGTGGAGGCTACACCTTC. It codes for CASRHAPGGGGYTF.

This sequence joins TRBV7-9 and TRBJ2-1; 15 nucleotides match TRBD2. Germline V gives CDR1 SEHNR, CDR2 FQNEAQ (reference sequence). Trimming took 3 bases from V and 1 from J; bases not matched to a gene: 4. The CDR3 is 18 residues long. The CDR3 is CASSLGTSGRRSYNEQFF. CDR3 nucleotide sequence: TGTGCCAGCAGCTTGGGGACTAGCGGGAGGCGATCCTACAATGAGCAGTTCTTC.

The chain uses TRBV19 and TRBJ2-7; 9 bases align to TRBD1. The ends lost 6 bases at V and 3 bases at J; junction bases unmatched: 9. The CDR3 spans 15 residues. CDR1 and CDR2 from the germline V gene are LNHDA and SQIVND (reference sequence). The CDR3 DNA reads TGTGCCAGTAGCCCCGGGACAGGGATAAACTACGAGCAGTACTTC. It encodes CASSPGTGINYEQYF.

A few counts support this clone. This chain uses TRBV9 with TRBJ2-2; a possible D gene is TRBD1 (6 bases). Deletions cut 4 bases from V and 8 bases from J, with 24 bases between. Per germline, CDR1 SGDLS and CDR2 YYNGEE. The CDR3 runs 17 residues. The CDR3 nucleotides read TGTGCCAGCAGCCCTCGACTGCGACAGGTCTACGAGGGGGAGCTGTTTTTT. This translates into CASSPRLRQVYEGELFF.

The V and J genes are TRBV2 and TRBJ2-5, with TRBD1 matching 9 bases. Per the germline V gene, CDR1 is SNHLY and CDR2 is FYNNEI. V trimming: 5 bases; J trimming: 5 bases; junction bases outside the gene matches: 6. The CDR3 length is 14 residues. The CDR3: CASSQDRGRETQYF. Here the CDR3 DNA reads TGTGCCAGCAGTCAGGACAGGGGTAGGGAGACCCAGTACTTC.

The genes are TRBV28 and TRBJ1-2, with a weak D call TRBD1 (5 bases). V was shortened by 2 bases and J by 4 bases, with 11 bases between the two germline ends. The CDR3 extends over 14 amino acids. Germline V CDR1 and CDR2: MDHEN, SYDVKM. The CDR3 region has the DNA TGTGCCAGCAGTTTAGTTCCAGGGATCTATGGCTACACCTTC. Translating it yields CASSLVPGIYGYTF.

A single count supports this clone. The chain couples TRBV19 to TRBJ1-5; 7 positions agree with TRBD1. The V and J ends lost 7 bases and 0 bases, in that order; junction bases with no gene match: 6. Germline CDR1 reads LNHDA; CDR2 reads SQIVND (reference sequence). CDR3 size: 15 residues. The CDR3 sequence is CASTPGGYSNQPQHF. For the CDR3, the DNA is TGTGCCAGTACCCCAGGGGGGTATAGCAATCAGCCCCAGCATTTT.

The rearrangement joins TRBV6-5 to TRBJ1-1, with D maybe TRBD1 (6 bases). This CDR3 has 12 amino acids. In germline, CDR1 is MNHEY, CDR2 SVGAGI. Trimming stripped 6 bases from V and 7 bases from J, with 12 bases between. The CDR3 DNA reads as TGTGCCAGCAGAGCTACAGGGAGTGAAGCTTTCTTT. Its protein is CASRATGSEAFF.